This entry lists 31 T cell receptor beta chains sequenced from one sample in a study of identical twins' blood T cells. TCRdb independently ran MiXCR on the 5' RACE reads; one entry per CDR3 protein. The repertoire holds a few hundred thousand distinct CDR3 sequences, with about 28% as singletons. The source material was PBMCs. All receptors derive from a woman between 18 and 55 years old in good health.

This clonotype has a count of ten or more. The chain uses TRBV20-1 and TRBJ2-7; 9 nucleotides match TRBD2. Trimming cost V 4 bases and J 1 base; bases outside gene matches: 2. CDR3 length: 13 residues. Germline V gene lookup returns CDR1 DFQATT and CDR2 SNEGSKA (reference sequence). Written as DNA, the CDR3 is TGCAGTGCTACTAGCGGGGTTTCCTACGAGCAGTACTTC. Translated, it gives CSATSGVSYEQYF.

This clonotype was observed a few times. V and J are TRBV29-1 and TRBJ2-5; 7 bases agree with TRBD1. Germline V CDR1 and CDR2: SQVTM, ANQGSEA. The CDR3 is 12 residues long. V gave up 4 bases and J gave up 3 bases; unmatched junction bases: 2. CDR3 DNA: TGCAGCGTTGGACAGGGAAAAGAGACCCAGTACTTC. Encoded protein: CSVGQGKETQYF.

This clonotype has more than one count but fewer than ten. The V and J genes are TRBV7-8 and TRBJ1-1, with 8 bases identical to TRBD1. Germline V CDR1 and CDR2: SGHVS, FQNEAQ. The ends lost 5 bases at V and 4 bases at J; junction bases unmatched: 18. This CDR3 has 18 residues. The CDR3 DNA reads TGTGCCAGCAGCCCCTCCCTTCCAGGGGGCGGAGGGTTCACTGAAGCTTTCTTT. Translated, it gives CASSPSLPGGGGFTEAFF.

This chain uses TRBV10-3 with TRBJ2-7; 14 nucleotides line up with TRBD2. Germline lookup yields CDR1 ENHRY and CDR2 SYGVKD. V dropped 6 bases and J dropped 5; count of bases not matched to a gene: 3. The CDR3 totals 14 residues. CDR3 in amino acids: CAIRTSGRANEQYF. The CDR3 region has the DNA TGTGCCATCAGGACTAGCGGGAGGGCCAACGAGCAGTACTTC.

The chain recombines TRBV18 with TRBJ2-7; TRBD1 matches at 7 bases. Germline V lookup: CDR1 KGHSH, CDR2 LQKENI. The CDR3 length is 16 residues. V lost 6 bases to trimming and J lost 3 bases; unmatched junction nucleotides: 14. As DNA, the CDR3 is TGTGCCAGCTCTCCAGAGAGGACAGGACACCTCTACGAGCAGTACTTC. This gives the protein CASSPERTGHLYEQYF.

This clonotype was detected a few times. This chain uses TRBV12-3 or TRBV12-4 with TRBJ1-6; tentative D call: TRBD1 (5 bases). V shed 5 bases and J shed 9 bases, with 14 bases lying between them. CDR3 length: 14 residues. The CDR3 sequence: CASSQGSEGSPLHF. The CDR3, as DNA: TGTGCCAGCAGTCAGGGTTCGGAAGGTTCACCCCTCCACTTT.

This clonotype was found a few times. V is TRBV6-5 and J is TRBJ1-1, with 7 bases fitting TRBD1. The CDR3 contains 12 residues. Germline values: CDR1 MNHEY, CDR2 SVGAGI. J lost 8 bases, V lost 5 bases, and 5 bases had no gene match. The CDR3 DNA reads TGTGCCAGCAGTCTGACAGGGCGGGAAGCTTTCTTT. Translating gives CASSLTGREAFF.

Regarding this clonotype: This clone may be a read error of a much larger clone one base away. The chain joins TRBV29-1 to TRBJ2-2, with D perhaps matching TRBD1 (6 bases). Germline CDR1 SQVTM, CDR2 ANQGSEA. The CDR3 loop spans 12 amino acids. For the CDR3, the DNA is TGCAGCGTAACAGGGCCCACCGAGGAGCTGTTTTTT. The encoded protein is CSVTGPTEELFF.

Many counts were recorded for this clonotype. This sequence joins TRBV29-1 and TRBJ2-2; D gene unclear. Germline V CDR1 and CDR2: SQVTM, ANQGSEA. Trimming pared 6 bases from V and 3 bases from J, leaving 20 bases between. The CDR3 length is 16 residues. CDR3 coding DNA: TGCAGCGTACGACCCCTGGGCGACCTTGACACCGGGGAGCTGTTTTTT. It translates to CSVRPLGDLDTGELFF.

The chain employs TRBV24-1 and TRBJ2-7; either TRBD1 or TRBD2 may fit D (5 bases each). The CDR3 covers 14 residues. Deletions cut 12 bases from V and 2 bases from J, with 19 bases between. Per germline, CDR1 KGHDR and CDR2 SFDVKD. CDR3 in DNA: TGTGCCGGCCTCGAGCAGGGAGAGGCCTACGAGCAGTACTTC. Its protein is CAGLEQGEAYEQYF.

V and J are TRBV20-1 and TRBJ2-5; 7 bases match TRBD1. V shed 2 bases and J 4 bases; nucleotides not matched to a gene: 1. Germline CDR1 and CDR2: DFQATT and SNEGSKA (reference sequence). The CDR3 is 12 amino acids. The CDR3, as DNA: TGCAGTGCTAGATCAGGGGGAGAGACCCAGTACTTC. Translating gives CSARSGGETQYF.

A single count supports this clonotype. The V and J genes are TRBV2 and TRBJ1-1; TRBD1 might be the D (5 bases). The V end lost 6 bases, the J end lost 3 bases, and 17 bases lay between the germline ends. CDR1 is SNHLY and CDR2 is FYNNEI in the germline V gene. CDR3 size: 15 residues. The CDR3 DNA reads as TGTGCCAGCAGCTACGCAGGGCCGGAGTACACTGAAGCTTTCTTT. Protein sequence: CASSYAGPEYTEAFF.

This chain joins TRBV20-1 and TRBJ2-2; 7 bases fit TRBD2. There are 16 residues in the CDR3. The junction had 6 bases not matched to a gene; V was cut back by 2 bases and J by 0 bases. Germline V gene data show CDR1 as DFQATT and CDR2 as SNEGSKA (reference sequence). The CDR3 DNA follows: TGCAGTGCTAGAACCGCGGGAGTGACGAACACCGGGGAGCTGTTTTTT. It specifies CSARTAGVTNTGELFF.

This clonotype appeared many times. CDR3 protein: CASRGGTSGEKLFF. CDR3 sequence (DNA): TGTGCCAGCAGGGGAGGCACGAGCGGCGAAAAACTGTTTTTT. The chain carries TRBV2 and TRBJ1-4; D is unresolved. The germline gives CDR1 SNHLY, CDR2 FYNNEI. The V end was cut by 6 bases, the J end by 8 bases, with 16 bases between. The CDR3 covers 14 residues.

The chain uses TRBV20-1 and TRBJ1-1, with D unclear. Germline V lookup: CDR1 DFQATT, CDR2 SNEGSKA (reference sequence). V lost 7 bases and J lost 11, with 17 bases in between. The CDR3 extends over 11 amino acids. The CDR3 nucleotides read TGCAGTGTCCTTGGAGGGAAGGAGGCTTTCTTT. Residues: CSVLGGKEAFF.

This clonotype was detected many times. V is TRBV3-1 and J is TRBJ2-1, with 7 bases identical to TRBD2. V lost 4 bases and J lost 7; bases outside the gene matches: 10. The germline CDR1 and CDR2 sequences are LGHDT and YNNKEL (reference sequence). This CDR3 is built from 15 residues. CDR3 in amino acids: CASSLTSAASNEQFF. The DNA for the CDR3 is TGTGCCAGCAGCCTTACTAGCGCCGCAAGTAATGAGCAGTTCTTC.

This clonotype was seen a single time. V gene TRBV23-1 combines with J gene TRBJ1-2; the D gene is possibly TRBD1 (5 bases). TRBV23-1 is reported as an ORF; its role is uncertain. There are 15 residues in the CDR3. V dropped 7 bases and J dropped 2 bases, with 17 bases sitting between them. CDR3 sequence reads: CASKGVTLQNYGYTF. CDR3 nucleotide sequence: TGCGCCAGCAAAGGGGTCACCCTCCAAAACTATGGCTACACCTTC.

The chain has TRBV25-1 and TRBJ1-2, with D unresolved. V was cut by 0 bases and J by 7 bases, with 15 bases left in between. Per germline, CDR1 MGHDK and CDR2 SYGVNS. This CDR3 has 15 residues. The CDR3 loop reads CASSEYILPPSGYTF. The DNA of the CDR3 is TGTGCCAGCAGTGAATATATATTACCGCCCAGTGGCTACACCTTC.

Only a few counts were recorded for this clonotype. The chain is built from TRBV27 and TRBJ1-5; D is unclear. V was cut by 0 bases and J by 0 bases, with 9 bases left in between. In germline, CDR1 is MNHEY, CDR2 SMNVEV (reference sequence). The CDR3 runs to 16 residues. CDR3 residues: CASSLSAGYSNQPQHF. The CDR3 coding sequence is TGTGCCAGCAGTTTATCGGCAGGCTATAGCAATCAGCCCCAGCATTTT.

A note on this clonotype: One junction end does not reproduce the germline sequence, and a read error may be involved. CDR3 in amino acids: CSARPTGRETQYF. Here the CDR3 DNA reads TGCAGTGCTAGGCCTACGGGGAGAGAGACCCAATACTTC. The chain combines TRBV20-1 with TRBJ2-5; possibly TRBD2 for D (5 bases). Germline loops: CDR1 DFQATT, CDR2 SNEGSKA (reference sequence). This CDR3 has 13 residues.

This clonotype was detected ten times or more. The chain carries TRBV25-1 and TRBJ1-2; a possible D gene is TRBD1 (6 bases). The germline V and J ends were trimmed by 3 bases and 4 bases, with 12 bases remaining between them. This CDR3 spans 14 amino acids. Looked up from germline, CDR1 is MGHDK and CDR2 is SYGVNS. The CDR3 reads CASSEGTPSYGYTF. DNA for the CDR3: TGTGCCAGCAGTGAGGGGACACCTTCCTATGGCTACACCTTC.

The rearrangement uses TRBV2 and TRBJ2-3; D unresolved. CDR1 SNHLY and CDR2 FYNNEI come from the germline V gene. The CDR3 totals 15 residues. Trimming took 3 bases from V and 6 from J, leaving 16 bases between them. CDR3 residues: CASSDPGPTRDTQYF. The CDR3 DNA reads TGTGCCAGCAGTGACCCGGGCCCCACTCGGGATACGCAGTATTTT.

The CDR3 loop is CSALQTNEKLFF. In DNA form, the CDR3 reads TGCAGCGCCCTACAGACTAATGAAAAACTGTTTTTT. The chain employs TRBV29-1 and TRBJ1-4, with D uncertain. V lost 7 bases, J lost 2 bases, and 8 bases lay in between. The CDR3 spans 12 residues. The V gene's germline CDR1 is SQVTM and CDR2 ANQGSEA.

This clonotype was counted at least ten times. The V gene is TRBV10-3, the J gene TRBJ2-7, with D maybe TRBD2 (5 bases). Germline CDR1 and CDR2: ENHRY and SYGVKD. V lost 8 bases to trimming and J lost 3 bases, with 8 bases between them. The CDR3 contains 11 residues. The CDR3 DNA reads TGTGCCATCCAAAGCGGCTACGAGCAGTACTTC. Amino acids: CAIQSGYEQYF.

This clonotype was picked up a small number of times. This sequence joins TRBV4-1 and TRBJ2-7, with 7 bases matching TRBD1. CDR1 and CDR2 from the germline V gene are MGHRA and YSYEKL. The CDR3 has 15 residues. The trim removed 1 base at V and 0 bases at J, leaving 3 bases unmatched. The CDR3, as DNA: TGCGCCAGCAGCCAAGCTACAGGGGACTCCTACGAGCAGTACTTC. It specifies CASSQATGDSYEQYF.

V gene TRBV6-2 or TRBV6-3 combines with J gene TRBJ1-1; maybe TRBD1 (6 bases). Germline V gene lookup returns CDR1 MNHEY and CDR2 SVGEGT. The CDR3 runs to 15 residues. Trimming removed 6 bases from V and 1 base from J, with 15 bases in between. This chain's CDR3 is CASRPTGIWNTEAFF. The CDR3 nucleotides read TGTGCCAGCAGACCAACAGGGATTTGGAACACTGAAGCTTTCTTT.

This clonotype was counted ten times or more. This chain uses TRBV12-3 or TRBV12-4 with TRBJ2-2; 10 positions agree with TRBD1. V shed 8 bases, J shed 6 bases, and the junction held 12 bases outside the gene matches. The CDR3 length is 16 residues. This CDR3 reads CASAGQGFAGAGELFF. CDR3 coding DNA: TGTGCCAGCGCGGGACAGGGGTTTGCGGGGGCCGGGGAGCTGTTTTTT.

This clonotype was counted only a few times. The chain uses TRBV19 and TRBJ2-3, with D unresolved. Trimming shortened V by 7 bases and J by 1 base, and 15 bases separated the two germline ends. CDR1 and CDR2 from the germline V gene are LNHDA and SQIVND (reference sequence). The CDR3 is 15 residues long. The CDR3 loop reads CASTRQALRTDTQYF. The CDR3 DNA sequence: TGTGCCAGTACCCGGCAAGCTTTACGCACAGATACGCAGTATTTT.

The rearrangement links TRBV29-1 to TRBJ2-7; D unresolved. V shed 0 bases and J shed 7 bases, with 16 bases lying between them. This CDR3 region has 14 residues. Looked up from germline, CDR1 is SQVTM and CDR2 is ANQGSEA. The CDR3 DNA sequence: TGCAGCGTTGAAGATGGTGTAGACGTGGGGGAGCAGTACTTC. The encoded protein is CSVEDGVDVGEQYF.

The rearrangement uses TRBV9 and TRBJ2-1; no clear D. The CDR3 is made up of 15 amino acids. V lost 0 bases and J 0 bases, leaving 7 bases between the germline ends. CDR1 is SGDLS and CDR2 is YYNGEE in the germline V gene. The CDR3 DNA sequence: TGTGCCAGCAGCGTAGGCGGTACCTCCTACAATGAGCAGTTCTTC. It translates to CASSVGGTSYNEQFF.

There are many counts of this clonotype. The V gene is TRBV5-1, the J gene TRBJ2-7; the match to TRBD2 covers 8 bases. With V trimmed by 7 bases and J by 7 bases, 13 bases remained unmatched. There are 14 residues in the CDR3. CDR1 and CDR2 (germline): SGHRS, YFSETQ. The CDR3 spells CASGTSGGSSEQYF. In DNA form, the CDR3 reads TGCGCCAGCGGTACTAGCGGTGGATCGAGTGAGCAGTACTTC.